Listed below are T cell receptor beta chains from one sample, sequenced in a study of blood T cell repertoires in COVID-19. Using immunoSEQ multiplex PCR, the repertoire was profiled, and TCRdb retains in-frame clones only, with some absent. The sample gives around 50,000 clones, 85% of which show up once; roughly 4.3% is in the top ten. The sequencing sample was made of peripheral blood. The receptors originated from a man between 35 and 55 years old with active COVID-19. Both conserved end residues are part of each CDR3. Fields, in order: J gene, clone size, V gene, D gene, CDR3 protein, CDR3 DNA. A D gene is named only where the DNA matches it firmly. A row's size may be missing; if present it is once, few, many or a size class.

J gene: TRBJ1-1; clone size: once; V gene: TRBV7-2; D gene: NA; CDR3 protein: CASSPLGQGKNTEAFF; CDR3 DNA: TGTGCCAGCAGCCCTCTGGGGCAGGGGAAGAACACTGAAGCTTTCTTT
J gene: TRBJ1-2; clone size: NA; V gene: TRBV28; D gene: NA; CDR3 protein: CASRRGGRFYGYTF; CDR3 DNA: TGTGCCAGCAGGCGGGGGGGCAGGTTTTATGGCTACACCTTC
J gene: TRBJ2-3; clone size: NA; V gene: TRBV24-1; D gene: NA; CDR3 protein: CATSDPGRGLASTDTQYF; CDR3 DNA: TGTGCCACCAGTGACCCAGGGCGAGGTCTCGCAAGCACAGATACGCAGTATTTT
J gene: TRBJ1-4; clone size: NA; V gene: TRBV27; D gene: TRBD1; CDR3 protein: CASSFSGQRYEKLFF; CDR3 DNA: TGTGCCAGCAGTTTCTCGGGACAGAGATATGAAAAACTGTTTTTT
J gene: TRBJ2-7; clone size: NA; V gene: TRBV5-1; D gene: TRBD2; CDR3 protein: CASSLSGSHEQYF; CDR3 DNA: TGCGCCAGCAGCTTAAGCGGGAGCCACGAGCAGTACTTC
J gene: TRBJ1-3; clone size: NA; V gene: TRBV2; D gene: NA; CDR3 protein: CASSGGPGNTIYF; CDR3 DNA: TGTGCCAGCAGTGGGGGGCCTGGAAACACCATATATTTT
J gene: TRBJ2-1; clone size: NA; V gene: TRBV15; D gene: NA; CDR3 protein: CATTSGNQAYNEQFF; CDR3 DNA: TGTGCCACCACATCAGGGAATCAGGCCTACAATGAGCAGTTCTTC
J gene: TRBJ2-3; clone size: NA; V gene: TRBV19; D gene: TRBD1; CDR3 protein: CASSISQGVTDTQYF; CDR3 DNA: TGTGCCAGTAGTATAAGCCAGGGGGTCACAGATACGCAGTATTTT
J gene: TRBJ2-7; clone size: few; V gene: TRBV11-2; D gene: NA; CDR3 protein: CASSFNLAAYEQYF; CDR3 DNA: TGTGCCAGCAGCTTTAATCTAGCAGCGTACGAGCAGTACTTC
J gene: TRBJ1-3; clone size: NA; V gene: TRBV28; D gene: NA; CDR3 protein: CASHISSGNTIYF; CDR3 DNA: TGTGCCAGCCACATCAGCTCTGGAAACACCATATATTTT
J gene: TRBJ2-7; clone size: few; V gene: TRBV7-9; D gene: TRBD1; CDR3 protein: CASSLASTGGYEQYF; CDR3 DNA: TGTGCCAGCAGCCTAGCCTCTACAGGGGGCTACGAGCAGTACTTC
J gene: TRBJ1-4; clone size: once; V gene: TRBV9; D gene: NA; CDR3 protein: CASSVLGQTDEKLFF; CDR3 DNA: TGTGCCAGCAGCGTATTAGGACAGACAGATGAAAAACTGTTTTTT
J gene: TRBJ1-3; clone size: NA; V gene: TRBV29-1; D gene: NA; CDR3 protein: CSVQSGSGNTIYF; CDR3 DNA: TGCAGCGTTCAATCGGGCTCTGGAAACACCATATATTTT
J gene: TRBJ1-1; clone size: once; V gene: TRBV18; D gene: NA; CDR3 protein: CASSLAGLNTEAFF; CDR3 DNA: TGTGCCAGCTCACTGGCAGGGCTGAACACTGAAGCTTTCTTT
J gene: TRBJ2-3; clone size: NA; V gene: TRBV5-1; D gene: TRBD2; CDR3 protein: CASSVAGGADTQYF; CDR3 DNA: TGCGCCAGCAGTGTCGCGGGAGGAGCAGATACGCAGTATTTT
J gene: TRBJ2-1; clone size: NA; V gene: TRBV7-2; D gene: TRBD2; CDR3 protein: CASTLVAGIRNEQFF; CDR3 DNA: TGTGCCAGCACGTTAGTAGCGGGGATTAGAAATGAGCAGTTCTTC
J gene: TRBJ2-4; clone size: once; V gene: TRBV6-1; D gene: NA; CDR3 protein: CASSVQGGRAKNIQYF; CDR3 DNA: TGTGCCAGCAGTGTCCAGGGAGGTAGAGCCAAAAACATTCAGTACTTC
J gene: TRBJ1-1; clone size: NA; V gene: TRBV2; D gene: TRBD1; CDR3 protein: CASRLGQAPNTEAFF; CDR3 DNA: TGTGCCAGCAGGTTAGGACAGGCGCCGAACACTGAAGCTTTCTTT
J gene: TRBJ2-3; clone size: NA; V gene: TRBV28; D gene: NA; CDR3 protein: CASSQAGRTDTQYF; CDR3 DNA: TGTGCCAGCAGTCAAGCGGGCCGCACAGATACGCAGTATTTT
J gene: TRBJ2-2; clone size: NA; V gene: TRBV11-3; D gene: TRBD1; CDR3 protein: CASSQTPGTANTGELFF; CDR3 DNA: TGTGCCAGCAGCCAGACCCCCGGGACAGCTAACACCGGGGAGCTGTTTTTT
J gene: TRBJ2-1; clone size: NA; V gene: TRBV19; D gene: TRBD2; CDR3 protein: CASRPSGRGGDEQFF; CDR3 DNA: TGTGCCAGTAGACCTAGCGGGAGGGGTGGGGATGAGCAGTTCTTC
J gene: TRBJ1-4; clone size: NA; V gene: TRBV30; D gene: NA; CDR3 protein: CAWSLDSGEKLFF; CDR3 DNA: TGTGCCTGGAGTTTAGACAGTGGGGAAAAACTGTTTTTT
J gene: TRBJ1-4; clone size: NA; V gene: TRBV20-1; D gene: NA; CDR3 protein: CSASFLGAGEKLFF; CDR3 DNA: TGCAGTGCTAGTTTCCTGGGGGCCGGAGAAAAACTGTTTTTT
J gene: TRBJ1-5; clone size: NA; V gene: TRBV5-5; D gene: TRBD1; CDR3 protein: CASSLGTGEQPQHF; CDR3 DNA: TGTGCCAGCAGCTTGGGGACAGGGGAGCAGCCCCAGCATTTT
J gene: TRBJ2-7; clone size: NA; V gene: TRBV30; D gene: TRBD1; CDR3 protein: CAWSPGQAYEQYF; CDR3 DNA: TGTGCCTGGAGCCCAGGACAGGCCTACGAGCAGTACTTC
J gene: TRBJ1-4; clone size: NA; V gene: TRBV4-1; D gene: TRBD1; CDR3 protein: CASSPAGQTINEKLFF; CDR3 DNA: TGCGCCAGCAGCCCCGCGGGACAGACAATTAATGAAAAACTGTTTTTT
J gene: TRBJ2-7; clone size: NA; V gene: TRBV27; D gene: TRBD1; CDR3 protein: CASSLSGQVYQQYF; CDR3 DNA: TGTGCCAGCAGTTTATCCGGACAGGTTTATCAGCAGTACTTC
J gene: TRBJ1-1; clone size: once; V gene: TRBV21-1; D gene: NA; CDR3 protein: CASMKVRGLRTTEAFF; CDR3 DNA: TGTGCCAGCATGAAGGTGCGGGGCTTGAGAACCACTGAAGCTTTCTTT
J gene: TRBJ1-4; clone size: NA; V gene: TRBV5-4; D gene: NA; CDR3 protein: CASGAFGGEFEKLFF; CDR3 DNA: TGTGCCAGCGGGGCCTTCGGCGGGGAATTCGAGAAACTGTTTTTT
J gene: TRBJ2-7; clone size: NA; V gene: TRBV3-1/TRBV3-2; D gene: NA; CDR3 protein: CASSQDGGAREQYF; CDR3 DNA: TGTGCCAGCAGCCAAGACGGCGGGGCTCGGGAGCAGTACTTC
J gene: TRBJ2-7; clone size: few; V gene: TRBV19; D gene: TRBD2; CDR3 protein: CASSSLTSGGPYEQYF; CDR3 DNA: TGTGCCAGTAGTAGCCTGACTAGCGGCGGACCCTACGAGCAGTACTTC
J gene: TRBJ1-3; clone size: medium-sized; V gene: TRBV28; D gene: TRBD1; CDR3 protein: CASSFGGGPGNTIYF; CDR3 DNA: TGTGCCAGCAGTTTTGGAGGGGGCCCTGGAAACACCATATATTTT
J gene: TRBJ2-3; clone size: few; V gene: TRBV5-1; D gene: NA; CDR3 protein: CASRGGAGGASTDTQYF; CDR3 DNA: TGCGCCAGCAGGGGGGGTGCTGGCGGGGCTAGCACAGATACGCAGTATTTT
J gene: TRBJ2-5; clone size: NA; V gene: TRBV6-6; D gene: NA; CDR3 protein: CASSYSGGGYQETQYF; CDR3 DNA: TGTGCCAGCAGTTACTCGGGAGGAGGATACCAAGAGACCCAGTACTTC
J gene: TRBJ2-3; clone size: NA; V gene: TRBV7-6; D gene: TRBD2; CDR3 protein: CASSPRGGATDTQYF; CDR3 DNA: TGTGCCAGCAGCCCCCGCGGGGGGGCCACAGATACGCAGTATTTT
J gene: TRBJ2-3; clone size: NA; V gene: TRBV5-1; D gene: TRBD1; CDR3 protein: CASSLEDRGTDTQYF; CDR3 DNA: TGCGCCAGCAGCCTGGAAGACAGGGGCACAGATACGCAGTATTTT
J gene: TRBJ1-5; clone size: NA; V gene: TRBV18; D gene: NA; CDR3 protein: CASSPVKTGSQHF; CDR3 DNA: TGTGCCAGCTCCCCGGTTAAAACAGGGTCGCAGCATTTT
J gene: TRBJ2-1; clone size: NA; V gene: TRBV10-3; D gene: NA; CDR3 protein: CATGIRNEQFF; CDR3 DNA: TGTGCCACGGGGATAAGGAATGAGCAGTTCTTC
J gene: TRBJ2-7; clone size: once; V gene: TRBV30; D gene: TRBD1; CDR3 protein: CAWTEGQERSF; CDR3 DNA: TGTGCCTGGACTGAGGGACAGGAGAGATCCTTC
J gene: TRBJ1-5; clone size: NA; V gene: TRBV25-1; D gene: NA; CDR3 protein: CASSLWGVRGQPQHF; CDR3 DNA: TGTGCCAGCAGTCTCTGGGGGGTCCGGGGGCAGCCCCAGCATTTT
J gene: TRBJ1-6; clone size: NA; V gene: TRBV30; D gene: TRBD1; CDR3 protein: CAWAPTGDASPLHF; CDR3 DNA: TGTGCCTGGGCCCCAACAGGGGACGCTTCACCCCTCCACTTT
J gene: TRBJ2-1; clone size: NA; V gene: TRBV7-9; D gene: TRBD1; CDR3 protein: CASSLGTGGMDEQFF; CDR3 DNA: TGTGCCAGCAGCTTAGGGACAGGGGGCATGGATGAGCAGTTCTTC
J gene: TRBJ2-7; clone size: once; V gene: TRBV7-9; D gene: NA; CDR3 protein: CASTPGGQFYEQYF; CDR3 DNA: TGTGCCAGCACCCCCGGCGGACAGTTCTACGAGCAGTACTTC
J gene: TRBJ2-1; clone size: NA; V gene: TRBV3-1/TRBV3-2; D gene: NA; CDR3 protein: CASSLRVPSYNEQFF; CDR3 DNA: TGTGCCAGCAGCTTGCGGGTCCCCTCCTACAATGAGCAGTTCTTC
J gene: TRBJ2-7; clone size: NA; V gene: TRBV27; D gene: TRBD2; CDR3 protein: CASSLGRGLTYEQYF; CDR3 DNA: TGTGCCAGCAGTTTAGGGAGGGGATTGACGTACGAGCAGTACTTC
J gene: TRBJ2-7; clone size: NA; V gene: TRBV9; D gene: TRBD2; CDR3 protein: CASSPLGREDNEQYF; CDR3 DNA: TGTGCCAGCAGCCCCCTCGGGCGGGAGGATAACGAGCAGTACTTC
J gene: TRBJ1-1; clone size: NA; V gene: TRBV6-1; D gene: NA; CDR3 protein: CASSETRQSNTEAFF; CDR3 DNA: TGTGCCAGCAGTGAAACCCGACAATCGAACACTGAAGCTTTCTTT
J gene: TRBJ2-5; clone size: NA; V gene: TRBV6-2/TRBV6-3; D gene: TRBD2; CDR3 protein: CASSFGTSGSARETQYF; CDR3 DNA: TGTGCCAGCAGTTTCGGGACTAGCGGGAGCGCCCGCGAGACCCAGTACTTC